The 5 T cell receptor beta chains in this list originate from one sample, sequenced in a study of tumour-infiltrating T cells in Burkitt lymphoma. TCRdb's table, derived via immunoSEQ multiplex PCR, lists solely in-frame clones and lacks some. Counted here are 15,000 or so clones, 30% occurring once; the ten biggest clones make up under 7.5%. The sequenced material came from tumor tissue. All receptors derive from a human donor with diffuse large B-cell lymphoma.

The chain joins TRBV5-1 to TRBJ2-7; 7 bases are a match to TRBD2. This CDR3 comprises 13 residues. V lost 4 bases and J lost 2; bases outside the gene matches: 3. Germline V gene lookup returns CDR1 SGHRS and CDR2 YFSETQ. CDR3 in DNA: TGCGCCAGCAGCCACGGGAGGCCCTACGAGCAGTACTTC. Amino acid sequence: CASSHGRPYEQYF.

The chain recombines TRBV7-8 with TRBJ1-1; 7 positions agree with TRBD1. The CDR3 length is 15 residues. V lost 4 bases to trimming and J lost 1 base; unmatched junction nucleotides: 6. The germline V gene encodes CDR1 SGHVS and CDR2 FQNEAQ. The CDR3 nucleotides read TGTGCCAGCAGCTCCACCGGGACAGCGAACACTGAAGCTTTCTTT. Translation: CASSSTGTANTEAFF.

This clone appeared once. The chain employs TRBV6-1 and TRBJ2-2, with a possible D match to TRBD2 (6 bases). V gave up 4 bases and J gave up 0 bases, with 12 bases separating them. This CDR3 spans 16 amino acids. Germline loops: CDR1 MNHNS, CDR2 SASEGT. The CDR3 DNA is TGTGCCAGCAGTGCCCGGGACTCCGCGAACACCGGGGAGCTGTTTTTT. Translation: CASSARDSANTGELFF.

This clone has just a few counts. The V and J genes are TRBV18 and TRBJ2-2; unclear D gene. The CDR3 loop spans 15 amino acids. Germline assignment: CDR1 KGHSH and CDR2 LQKENI. V was clipped by 1 base and J by 8 bases, with 14 bases between them. Written as DNA, the CDR3 is TGTGCCAGCTCACCACAAGCTTCAGACCTAGGGGAGCTGTTTTTT. It codes for CASSPQASDLGELFF.

This clone was seen only a few times. The J gene is TRBJ1-5, the V gene TRBV29-1, with a weak D call TRBD1 (5 bases). The CDR3 is 13 amino acids. Trimming removed 4 bases at V and 14 bases at J, with 21 bases between. Germline lookup yields CDR1 SQVTM and CDR2 ANQGSEA. The CDR3 DNA is TGCAGCGTTGCAAACGATGGGGCCGGGGCCGAGCATTTT. Its translation is CSVANDGAGAEHF. Full variable domain (rest looked up from reference TRBV29-1 and TRBJ1-5): SAVISQKPSRDICQRGTSLTIQCQVDSQVTMMFWYRQQPGQSLTLIATANQGSEATYESGFVIDKFPISRPNLTFSTLTVSNMSPEDSSIYLCSVANDGAGAEHFGDGTRLSIL.